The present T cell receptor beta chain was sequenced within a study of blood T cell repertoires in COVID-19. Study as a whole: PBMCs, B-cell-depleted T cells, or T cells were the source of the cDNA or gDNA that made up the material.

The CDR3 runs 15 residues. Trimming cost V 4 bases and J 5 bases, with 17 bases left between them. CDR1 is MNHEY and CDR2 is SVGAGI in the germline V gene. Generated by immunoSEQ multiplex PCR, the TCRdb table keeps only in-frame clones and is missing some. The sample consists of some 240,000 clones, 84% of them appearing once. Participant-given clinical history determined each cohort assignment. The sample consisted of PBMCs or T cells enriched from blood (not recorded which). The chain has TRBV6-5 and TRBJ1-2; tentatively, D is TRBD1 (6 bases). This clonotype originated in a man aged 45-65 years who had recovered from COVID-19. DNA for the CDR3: TGTGCCAGCAGTTCCTCCTTGGGGGCGAGGTATGGCTACACCTTC. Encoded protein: CASSSSLGARYGYTF.